A single sample gave rise to the 30 T cell receptor beta chains below, sequenced in a study of blood T cell repertoires in COVID-19. Assay: immunoSEQ multiplex PCR; the TCRdb copy retains only in-frame clones and omits some. This sample has over 600,000 clones, with over 80% found just once. The sample comprised peripheral blood. The receptors here all came from a woman under 30 with acute or convalescent COVID-19.

The chain joins TRBV7-8 to TRBJ2-1, with D perhaps matching TRBD2 (6 bases). Germline V CDR1 and CDR2: SGHVS, FQNEAQ. Trimming took off 8 bases at V and 2 bases at J, with 16 bases between the two ends. This CDR3 is built from 15 residues. CDR3 DNA sequence: TGTGCCAGCTACGCCGGGACTGGAGCCTACAATGAGCAGTTCTTC. Protein: CASYAGTGAYNEQFF. The variable domain in full, completed from reference TRBV7-8 and TRBJ2-1, reads GAGVSQSPRYKVAKRGQDVALRCDPISGHVSLFWYQQALGQGPEFLTYFQNEAQLDKSGLPSDRFFAERPEGSVSTLKIQRTQQEDSAVYLCASYAGTGAYNEQFFGPGTRLTVL.

Details on this clone: The same CDR3 is also encoded by other DNA sequences in this sample. The chain is built from TRBV27 and TRBJ1-2; TRBD1 might be the D (5 bases). The length of the CDR3 is 14 residues. Germline V gene sequence: CDR1 MNHEY, CDR2 SMNVEV (reference sequence). Trimming took 6 bases from V and 8 from J, leaving 19 bases between them. The DNA for the CDR3 is TGTGCCAGCAGCCCTATCGGCAGGGTTGGCGGCTACACCTTC. Its translation: CASSPIGRVGGYTF.

The rearrangement links TRBV5-5 to TRBJ1-2; D unclear. CDR3 length: 12 amino acids. Germline assignment: CDR1 SGHKS and CDR2 YYEKEE (reference sequence). Trimming took off 3 bases at V and 8 bases at J, with 11 bases between the two ends. The DNA of the CDR3 is TGTGCCAGCAGCTCCCTGCCTCAGGGCTACACCTTC. It is translated as CASSSLPQGYTF.

V usage is TRBV2 and J usage is TRBJ1-5; TRBD1 matches 10 bases. Germline V gene lookup returns CDR1 SNHLY and CDR2 FYNNEI. Trimming removed 1 base from V and 7 bases from J; junction bases left unmatched: 4. CDR3 size: 15 residues. The CDR3 DNA follows: TGTGCCAGCAGTGAAGGGCGGACAGGGGGGCAGCCCCAGCATTTT. It specifies CASSEGRTGGQPQHF. The whole variable domain, remainder taken from reference TRBV2 and TRBJ1-5, is EPEVTQTPSHQVTQMGQEVILRCVPISNHLYFYWYRQILGQKVEFLVSFYNNEISEKSEIFDDQFSVERPDGSNFTLKIRSTKLEDSAMYFCASSEGRTGGQPQHFGDGTRLSIL.

The rearrangement joins TRBV18 to TRBJ2-3; TRBD2 matches at 12 bases. The germline CDR1 and CDR2 sequences are KGHSH and LQKENI. This CDR3 contains 17 residues. J gave up 6 bases and V 3 bases, and 10 bases lay outside the gene matches. For the CDR3, the DNA is TGTGCCAGCTCACCCCCCCCAGGACTAGCGGGGTGGGATACGCAGTATTTT. Translating it yields CASSPPPGLAGWDTQYF.

This chain joins TRBV3-1 (or the pseudogene TRBV3-2) and TRBJ2-6; D perhaps matches TRBD2 (5 bases). The CDR3 runs to 18 residues. In germline, CDR1 is LGHDT, CDR2 YNNKEL (reference sequence). V dropped 8 bases and J dropped 0 bases, with 20 bases sitting between them. CDR3 residues: CASPHFIPGLSGANVLTF. Written as DNA, the CDR3 is TGTGCCAGCCCCCACTTCATTCCTGGACTCTCTGGGGCCAACGTCCTGACTTTC.

J is TRBJ1-5 and V is TRBV6-2 or TRBV6-3, with D perhaps matching TRBD1 (5 bases). CDR1 is MNHEY and CDR2 is SVGEGT in the germline V gene. The CDR3 is 18 residues long. With 0 bases removed from V and 0 bases from J, the gap between germline ends came to 15 bases. CDR3 amino acids: CASSYSKVGQPSNQPQHF. The CDR3 bases are TGTGCCAGCAGTTACTCAAAGGTGGGGCAGCCTAGCAATCAGCCCCAGCATTTT.

The V and J genes are TRBV7-9 and TRBJ1-1; 7 bases are shared with TRBD1. CDR3 size: 17 residues. Germline values: CDR1 SEHNR, CDR2 FQNEAQ (reference sequence). V was pared by 6 bases and J by 3 bases, with 16 bases of the junction left unmatched. The CDR3 region is CASRSGPTGRTDTEAFF. The CDR3 DNA reads as TGTGCCAGCAGATCAGGGCCGACAGGGAGGACAGACACTGAAGCTTTCTTT.

This sequence joins TRBV15 and TRBJ1-5, with D perhaps matching TRBD1 (6 bases). Trimming took 0 bases from V and 6 from J, leaving 18 bases between them. Per the germline V gene, CDR1 is LNHNV and CDR2 is YYDKDF (reference sequence). This CDR3 region has 17 residues. Written as DNA, the CDR3 is TGTGCCACCAGCAGAGATGCGCAGGCCCCCAGGGGTCAGCCCCAGCATTTT. Residues: CATSRDAQAPRGQPQHF.

The chain couples TRBV11-3 to TRBJ2-2; 11 bases are shared with TRBD1. The CDR3 covers 14 residues. V lost 11 bases to trimming and J lost 7 bases; unmatched junction nucleotides: 9. From germline, CDR1 is SGHNT and CDR2 YENEEA. The DNA of the CDR3 is TGTGCCTCCCAAGGACAGGGGGCCCACGGGGAGCTGTTTTTT. Translating it yields CASQGQGAHGELFF.

The chain has TRBV5-1 and TRBJ1-2, with no clear D. From germline, CDR1 is SGHRS and CDR2 YFSETQ. The CDR3 is 14 residues long. V shed 2 bases and J shed 5 bases, with 13 bases lying between them. The CDR3 loop reads CASSFGELGYGYTF. The DNA of the CDR3 is TGCGCCAGCAGCTTTGGGGAGTTGGGGTATGGCTACACCTTC. The full variable domain, rest sourced from reference TRBV5-1 and TRBJ1-2, is KAGVTQTPRYLIKTRGQQVTLSCSPISGHRSVSWYQQTPGQGLQFLFEYFSETQRNKGNFPGRFSGRQFSNSRSEMNVSTLELGDSALYLCASSFGELGYGYTFGSGTRLTVV.

The DNA for the CDR3 is TGTGCCAGCAGCGTGGACTCAAATGAGCAGTTCTTC. Translating it yields CASSVDSNEQFF. The chain couples TRBV9 to TRBJ2-1; D is perhaps TRBD2 (5 bases). The V end lost 2 bases, the J end lost 7 bases, and 7 bases lay between the germline ends. Germline V gives CDR1 SGDLS, CDR2 YYNGEE. This CDR3 has 12 amino acids.

The chain joins TRBV3-1 (or the pseudogene TRBV3-2) to TRBJ1-4; D gene uncertain. Per the germline V gene, CDR1 is LGHDT and CDR2 is YNNKEL (reference sequence). V was cut by 3 bases and J by 0 bases, with 5 bases left in between. This CDR3 has 14 residues. CDR3: CASSQRTTNEKLFF. CDR3 nucleotides: TGTGCCAGCAGCCAGAGGACAACTAATGAAAAACTGTTTTTT.

The V gene is TRBV9, the J gene TRBJ2-5; 15 positions match TRBD2. Germline V CDR1 and CDR2: SGDLS, YYNGEE. This CDR3 has 18 residues. V was clipped by 2 bases and J by 2 bases; unmatched bases: 7. The CDR3 is CASSVGPGLAGGQETQYF. The CDR3 nucleotides are TGTGCCAGCAGCGTGGGTCCGGGACTAGCGGGGGGACAAGAGACCCAGTACTTC.

The gene calls are TRBV11-2 and TRBJ1-6; D remains unclear. Germline V gene sequence: CDR1 SGHAT, CDR2 FQNNGV. The CDR3 covers 15 residues. Between the trimmed V and J ends, which lost 5 bases and 0 bases, there was a span of 8 bases. The CDR3: CASSPRSSYNSPLHF. The CDR3 DNA reads TGTGCCAGCAGCCCCCGGAGCTCCTATAATTCACCCCTCCACTTT. Full variable domain (outside the CDR3, taken from reference TRBV11-2 and TRBJ1-6): EAGVAQSPRYKIIEKRQSVAFWCNPISGHATLYWYQQILGQGPKLLIQFQNNGVVDDSQLPKDRFSAERLKGVDSTLKIQPAKLEDSAVYLCASSPRSSYNSPLHFGNGTRLTVT.

The V and J genes are TRBV6-2 or TRBV6-3 and TRBJ1-3; no reliable D call. Germline V gene lookup returns CDR1 MNHEY and CDR2 SVGEGT. Trimming stripped 4 bases from V and 4 bases from J, with 2 bases between. CDR3 length equals 11 residues. The CDR3 sequence is CASSLGNTIYF. The DNA for the CDR3 is TGTGCCAGCAGTTTAGGAAACACCATATATTTT.

V and J are TRBV6-5 and TRBJ1-6; D call uncertain. V was clipped by 4 bases and J by 9 bases, with 13 bases between them. The CDR3 covers 14 residues. CDR1 and CDR2 from the germline V gene are MNHEY and SVGAGI. The CDR3 protein is CASSWNSGGSPLHF. The CDR3, as DNA: TGTGCCAGCAGTTGGAACAGTGGAGGTTCACCCCTCCACTTT.

The chain uses TRBV1 and TRBJ2-1; TRBD1 is the table's D call and was not checked against the DNA. TRBV1 is termed a pseudogene. The CDR3 is 12 amino acids. CDR3 DNA sequence: TGCACCAGCAGCTCAGGGTTGAATGAGCAGTTCTTC. Amino acid sequence: CTSSSGLNEQFF.

The chain has TRBV30 and TRBJ2-7; 8 bases line up with TRBD1. V was pared by 4 bases and J by 3 bases, with 2 bases of the junction left unmatched. The germline V gene has CDR1 GTSNPN and CDR2 SVGIG (reference sequence). The CDR3 is 12 residues long. CDR3 nucleotide sequence: TGTGCCTGGATGGGACAGGACTACGAGCAGTACTTC. Translating it yields CAWMGQDYEQYF.

The J gene is TRBJ2-1, the V gene TRBV24-1; unclear D gene. Germline V gives CDR1 KGHDR, CDR2 SFDVKD. Trimming stripped 1 base from V and 6 bases from J, with 9 bases between. CDR3 length: 14 amino acids. This CDR3 is CATSDFARSNEQFF. The DNA of the CDR3 is TGTGCCACCAGTGATTTTGCTAGAAGCAATGAGCAGTTCTTC.

V usage is TRBV5-4 and J usage is TRBJ1-3, with D maybe TRBD1 (5 bases). The germline CDR1 and CDR2 sequences are SGHNT and YYREEE (reference sequence). This CDR3 is built from 18 residues. The V end lost 0 bases, the J end lost 9 bases, and 25 bases lay between the germline ends. This chain's CDR3 is CASSLGPAGGGGSGTIYF. CDR3 bases: TGTGCCAGCAGCTTGGGCCCAGCGGGGGGGGGAGGTTCGGGCACCATATATTTT.

The V and J genes are TRBV6-5 and TRBJ1-5, with a possible D match to TRBD1 (6 bases). Trimming left V 7 bases short and J 6 bases short, with 19 bases between. Germline loops: CDR1 MNHEY, CDR2 SVGAGI. The CDR3 is 15 amino acids. In DNA form, the CDR3 reads TGTGCCAGCACCCTGGGGGGGGCCGCAGGTCAGCCCCAGCATTTT. Amino acid sequence: CASTLGGAAGQPQHF.

V gene TRBV7-8 combines with J gene TRBJ2-1; 8 bases match TRBD2. The CDR3 loop spans 16 amino acids. V was pared by 6 bases and J by 1 base, with 8 bases of the junction left unmatched. Germline V gene data show CDR1 as SGHVS and CDR2 as FQNEAQ. This CDR3 reads CASRPLAVQSYNEQFF. CDR3 nucleotides: TGTGCCAGCAGACCACTAGCGGTCCAGTCCTACAATGAGCAGTTCTTC.

The chain combines TRBV7-9 with TRBJ2-1, with 7 bases identical to TRBD1. Germline values: CDR1 SEHNR, CDR2 FQNEAQ (reference sequence). The CDR3 covers 13 residues. The J segment lost 13 bases and the V segment lost 5 bases, leaving 11 bases of the junction unmatched. CDR3 sequence reads: CASSLRQGNVQFF. The DNA of the CDR3 is TGTGCCAGCAGCCTAAGACAGGGTAATGTCCAGTTCTTC.

The J gene is TRBJ2-7, the V gene TRBV4-1, with 10 bases matching TRBD2. Trimming at V came to 3 bases and at J to 4 bases, leaving 9 bases not matched to a gene. This CDR3 contains 16 residues. Germline loops: CDR1 MGHRA, CDR2 YSYEKL. The CDR3 loop is CASSQGVSGGRYEQYF. As DNA, the CDR3 is TGCGCCAGCAGCCAGGGGGTTAGCGGGGGGAGGTACGAGCAGTACTTC.

This clone was detected once. The rearrangement links TRBV7-8 to TRBJ2-5; D may be TRBD1 (6 bases). Germline V lookup: CDR1 SGHVS, CDR2 FQNEAQ. Trimming took off 4 bases at V and 5 bases at J, with 17 bases between the two ends. The CDR3 sequence is 15 residues long. This CDR3 reads CASSSRQEPGETQYF. As DNA, the CDR3 is TGTGCCAGCAGCTCCCGACAGGAGCCGGGCGAGACCCAGTACTTC.

The chain combines TRBV29-1 with TRBJ2-7; 11 nucleotides agree with TRBD1. The germline V gene has CDR1 SQVTM and CDR2 ANQGSEA. CDR3 length: 13 amino acids. J gave up 2 bases and V 8 bases, and 5 bases lay outside the gene matches. CDR3 bases: TGCAGCACATGGACAGGGGGCCCCTACGAGCAGTACTTC. It is translated as CSTWTGGPYEQYF.

This chain links TRBV6-2 or TRBV6-3 with TRBJ1-2; 11 bases map to TRBD1. In germline, CDR1 is MNHEY, CDR2 SVGEGT. Losses at the gene ends were 0 bases for V and 7 bases for J; bases not matched to a gene: 4. The CDR3 has 15 amino acids. CDR3: CASSYSGQGVSGYTF. The DNA for the CDR3 is TGTGCCAGCAGTTACTCGGGACAGGGGGTGAGTGGCTACACCTTC.

This clone has more than one count but fewer than ten. The chain recombines TRBV2 with TRBJ1-2, with no clear D. CDR1 and CDR2 from the germline V gene are SNHLY and FYNNEI. This CDR3 is 16 amino acids long. V lost 5 bases to trimming and J lost 4 bases, with 20 bases between them. In DNA form, the CDR3 reads TGTGCCAGCAGTACCCCCCGGGGAGCCGTCGTCTATGGCTACACCTTC. Amino acid sequence: CASSTPRGAVVYGYTF.

The chain links TRBV18 to TRBJ1-6; 7 positions match TRBD1. The CDR3 runs 16 residues. Germline V gene lookup returns CDR1 KGHSH and CDR2 LQKENI. V shed 3 bases, J shed 9 bases, and the junction held 11 bases outside the gene matches. Here the CDR3 DNA reads TGTGCCAGCTCACCTCTACCGACAGGGCCAAGTTCACCCCTCCACTTT. Its protein is CASSPLPTGPSSPLHF. Together with reference TRBV18 and TRBJ1-6, the CDR3 gives the full variable domain: NAGVMQNPRHLVRRRGQEARLRCSPMKGHSHVYWYRQLPEEGLKFMVYLQKENIIDESGMPKERFSAEFPKEGPSILRIQQVVRGDSAAYFCASSPLPTGPSSPLHFGNGTRLTVT.